This T cell receptor beta chain derives from a study of T cells in Graves' hyperthyroidism and ophthalmopathy. The CDR3 spans 14 residues. Germline V gene lookup returns CDR1 SGHAT and CDR2 FQNNGV. Trimming at V came to 5 bases and at J to 0 bases, leaving 1 base not matched to a gene. Concerning this clonotype: What it binds is unknown.

Amplification yielded TCR beta CDR3 regions, with RNA transcripts as the source. First-round RT-PCR with HTBI primers amplified the TCR CDR3 region. Using its own MiXCR run on the multiplex PCR reads, TCRdb lists one record per CDR3 protein. The top ten hold less than 20% of the sample, which has a few hundred thousand distinct CDR3 sequences, around 15% seen once. Whole-study findings and limits: Blood samples included most of the expanded thyroid clonotypes exceeding 0.001.

The J gene is TRBJ1-1, the V gene TRBV11-2; 9 bases are a match to TRBD1. Sequenced input: blood. The TCR sequence derives from a woman in her thirties with Graves' ophthalmopathy. In DNA, the CDR3 is TGTGCCAGCAGCGGGACAGGGTTGAACACTGAAGCTTTCTTT. Its protein is CASSGTGLNTEAFF.